This entry lists 3 T cell receptor beta chains sequenced from one sample in a study of spatial heterogeneity in lung cancer. TCRdb used MiXCR to reprocess the 5' RACE reads, holding one entry per CDR3 protein. The data contain about 20,000 distinct CDR3 sequences, about 5.6% of them singletons. The time point here: sample taken at primary tumor resection. The sequencing here drew on PBMCs, taken at surgery. Every receptor here comes from a male donor with early-stage non-small cell lung cancer.

The chain links TRBV28 to TRBJ1-5; no reliable D call. The ends were cut back, 3 bases at V and 4 bases at J, with 7 bases in the middle. Germline assignment: CDR1 MDHEN and CDR2 SYDVKM. The CDR3 covers 13 residues. CDR3: CASSFPNNQPQHF. Here the CDR3 DNA reads TGTGCCAGCAGTTTCCCAAATAATCAGCCCCAGCATTTT.

This clonotype was picked up many times. The chain joins TRBV19 to TRBJ2-5; the D is unclear. The V end lost 5 bases, the J end lost 4 bases, and 5 bases lay between the germline ends. The CDR3 spans 11 residues. The V gene's germline CDR1 is LNHDA and CDR2 SQIVND (reference sequence). CDR3 sequence reads: CASSVGETQYF. In nucleotides, the CDR3 is TGTGCCAGTAGTGTCGGAGAGACCCAGTACTTC. Together with reference TRBV19 and TRBJ2-5, the CDR3 gives the full variable domain: DGGITQSPKYLFRKEGQNVTLSCEQNLNHDAMYWYRQDPGQGLRLIYYSQIVNDFQKGDIAEGYSVSREKKESFPLTVTSAQKNPTAFYLCASSVGETQYFGPGTRLLVL.

This clonotype has at least ten counts. The gene calls are TRBV11-2 and TRBJ2-7; D remains ambiguous. The V gene's germline CDR1 is SGHAT and CDR2 FQNNGV. The V end lost 4 bases, the J end lost 5 bases, and 15 bases lay between the germline ends. The CDR3 sequence is 14 residues long. CDR3 sequence: CASSSGAGPNEQYF. For the CDR3, the DNA is TGTGCCAGCAGCTCTGGCGCTGGTCCTAACGAGCAGTACTTC.